The 13 T cell receptor beta chains below all came from one sample that was sequenced in a study of cytomegalovirus exposure and HLA in healthy donors. Data came from immunoSEQ multiplex PCR; TCRdb stores just in-frame clones and leaves some out. The table includes about 220,000 clones, about 89% detected once. The sequencing sample was made of PBMCs. These receptors were collected from a woman younger than 30 in good health and CMV-seronegative.

CDR3 region: CASSFTDYNEQFF. As DNA, the CDR3 is TGTGCCAGCAGCTTTACAGATTACAATGAGCAGTTCTTC. The V call is TRBV7-8, the J call TRBJ2-1; no definite D call. With 3 bases removed from V and 4 bases from J, the gap between germline ends came to 7 bases. This CDR3 contains 13 residues. The germline V gene has CDR1 SGHVS and CDR2 FQNEAQ.

This clone was picked up a small number of times. The chain uses TRBV12-5 and TRBJ2-7, with a weak D call TRBD1 (6 bases). Germline loops: CDR1 LGHNT, CDR2 FRNRAP. Trimming cost V 3 bases and J 5 bases, with 8 bases left between them. CDR3 length equals 12 residues. The CDR3 loop is CASGFGGHEQYF. The CDR3 DNA reads as TGTGCTAGTGGTTTTGGGGGCCACGAGCAGTACTTC.

This clone appeared once. The gene calls are TRBV7-2 and TRBJ2-7; 8 bases fit TRBD2. The CDR3 is 14 residues long. CDR1 SGHTA and CDR2 FQGNSA come from the germline V gene. V trimming: 2 bases; J trimming: 6 bases; junction bases outside the gene matches: 6. CDR3 sequence (DNA): TGTGCCAGCAGCTTATTAGCGGGAAGTCTCGAGCAGTACTTC. Translation: CASSLLAGSLEQYF.

The CDR3 bases are TGTGCCAGCATAAAAACAGGGGTCTATGGCTACACCTTC. This encodes CASIKTGVYGYTF. The chain recombines TRBV6-1 with TRBJ1-2; TRBD1 matches at 7 bases. Germline V gene sequence: CDR1 MNHNS, CDR2 SASEGT. V lost 7 bases to trimming and J lost 4 bases; unmatched junction nucleotides: 6. CDR3 length: 13 residues.

The V gene is TRBV5-4, the J gene TRBJ2-7, with D possibly being TRBD1 (6 bases). The CDR3 sequence is 13 residues long. Germline CDR1 reads SGHNT; CDR2 reads YYREEE (reference sequence). V lost 0 bases to trimming and J lost 4 bases, with 8 bases between them. CDR3 sequence: CASSLVTGYEQYF. The CDR3 nucleotides read TGTGCCAGCAGCTTGGTGACAGGTTACGAGCAGTACTTC.

This clone was recorded only once. The chain recombines TRBV27 with TRBJ2-1; D remains ambiguous. Germline V gene sequence: CDR1 MNHEY, CDR2 SMNVEV (reference sequence). V lost 6 bases and J 9 bases, leaving 15 bases between the germline ends. This CDR3 has 13 residues. The CDR3 DNA sequence: TGTGCCAGCAGACTACCCCCCTTCGGTGAGCAGTTCTTC. Its protein product is CASRLPPFGEQFF.

The V gene is TRBV9, the J gene TRBJ2-1; 8 nucleotides align to TRBD2. Germline assignment: CDR1 SGDLS and CDR2 YYNGEE. J gave up 12 bases and V 2 bases, and 13 bases lay outside the gene matches. The CDR3 is 15 amino acids. The DNA for the CDR3 is TGTGCCAGCAGCGTGGGACTAGGGCTTCACGAATGGCAGTTCTTC. Protein product: CASSVGLGLHEWQFF.

The chain uses TRBV6-6 and TRBJ2-1; TRBD1 might be the D (6 bases). The germline gives CDR1 MNHNY, CDR2 SVGAGI (reference sequence). Trimming left V 0 bases short and J 5 bases short, with 11 bases between. The CDR3 length is 15 residues. The DNA for the CDR3 is TGTGCCAGCAGTTACTCAGGCAGGGGAAACAATGAGCAGTTCTTC. It is translated as CASSYSGRGNNEQFF.

The rearrangement uses TRBV2 and TRBJ2-3; 16 bases are shared with TRBD2. This CDR3 is built from 16 residues. The junction had 4 bases not matched to a gene; V was cut back by 9 bases and J by 1 base. Germline CDR1 reads SNHLY; CDR2 reads FYNNEI. The CDR3 here is CASGGTSGRGTDTQYF. CDR3 sequence (DNA): TGTGCCAGTGGGGGGACTAGCGGGAGGGGCACAGATACGCAGTATTTT. Based on the CDR3 plus reference TRBV2 and TRBJ2-3, the full variable domain is EPEVTQTPSHQVTQMGQEVILRCVPISNHLYFYWYRQILGQKVEFLVSFYNNEISEKSEIFDDQFSVERPDGSNFTLKIRSTKLEDSAMYFCASGGTSGRGTDTQYFGPGTRLTVL.

The CDR3 protein is CASSFPSAAGLEQFF. CDR3 coding DNA: TGTGCCAGCAGCTTCCCCTCCGCGGCAGGGCTTGAGCAGTTCTTC. The chain couples TRBV13 to TRBJ2-1; D is possibly TRBD1 (5 bases). CDR1 and CDR2 from the germline V gene are PRHDT and FYEKMQ (reference sequence). The CDR3 runs to 15 residues. Trimming cost V 3 bases and J 9 bases, with 18 bases left between them.

This rearrangement joins TRBV29-1 to TRBJ1-5, with 7 bases matching TRBD1. This CDR3 is built from 14 residues. Unmatched junction bases numbered 4, after V lost 3 bases and J lost 2 bases. Looked up from germline, CDR1 is SQVTM and CDR2 is ANQGSEA. The CDR3 DNA follows: TGCAGCGTTGAGAACAGGGGAGGCAATCAGCCCCAGCATTTT. Translation: CSVENRGGNQPQHF.

V is TRBV5-4 and J is TRBJ2-7; 8 nucleotides line up with TRBD2. Germline V CDR1 and CDR2: SGHNT, YYREEE (reference sequence). The V gene end was trimmed by 0 bases and the J gene end by 2 bases; junction bases not matched to a gene: 7. The length of the CDR3 is 16 residues. CDR3 sequence: CASSLAVGGRTYEQYF. The CDR3 nucleotides read TGTGCCAGCAGCTTGGCCGTCGGCGGGAGGACCTACGAGCAGTACTTC.

V is TRBV5-4 and J is TRBJ2-1; a possible D gene is TRBD2 (6 bases). The CDR3 spans 15 residues. V was cut by 3 bases and J by 5 bases, with 15 bases left in between. CDR1 and CDR2 (germline): SGHNT, YYREEE (reference sequence). CDR3 nucleotides: TGTGCCAGCAGCTACCAGGGACTGTGGGACAATGAGCAGTTCTTC. It is translated as CASSYQGLWDNEQFF. Together with reference TRBV5-4 and TRBJ2-1, the CDR3 gives the full variable domain: ETGVTQSPTHLIKTRGQQVTLRCSSQSGHNTVSWYQQALGQGPQFIFQYYREEENGRGNFPPRFSGLQFPNYSSELNVNALELDDSALYLCASSYQGLWDNEQFFGPGTRLTVL.